One sample yielded the 19 T cell receptor beta chains listed below, sequenced in a study of cytotoxic CD8 clonotypes in ibrutinib-treated CLL. Sequencing was performed with immunoSEQ multiplex PCR; in TCRdb, only in-frame clones are kept and a portion is missing. Seen here are some 130,000 clones, around 76% observed once, and the top ten hold approximately 5.1%. The sequencing used PBMCs, collected after 24 months of ibrutinib treatment. Every receptor here comes from a human donor with chronic lymphocytic leukemia.

This clone occurred once. The chain recombines TRBV19 with TRBJ2-2; 7 bases agree with TRBD1. The CDR3 has 17 amino acids. Trimming removed 3 bases from V and 3 bases from J; junction bases left unmatched: 10. CDR1 LNHDA and CDR2 SQIVND come from the germline V gene (reference sequence). CDR3 loop: CASSMGRGGGYTGELFF. In DNA form, the CDR3 reads TGTGCCAGTAGTATGGGTAGAGGGGGCGGCTACACCGGGGAGCTGTTTTTT.

This clone was recorded a few times. V is TRBV7-9 and J is TRBJ2-5; the D gene is possibly TRBD2 (6 bases). V was clipped by 1 base and J by 7 bases, with 10 bases between them. This CDR3 has 13 amino acids. CDR1 is SEHNR, CDR2 FQNEAQ, per germline (reference sequence). CDR3 sequence (DNA): TGTGCCAGCAGCTTAGGGAACGGGGGGACCCAGTACTTC. Translated, it gives CASSLGNGGTQYF.

This rearrangement joins TRBV19 to TRBJ1-2, with 9 bases lining up with TRBD1. The germline gives CDR1 LNHDA, CDR2 SQIVND (reference sequence). The CDR3 is made up of 15 amino acids. V lost 7 bases, J lost 4 bases, and 10 bases stayed unmatched. The CDR3 DNA reads as TGTGCCAGTACCTCCCCCCGGACAGGGGCCTATGGCTACACCTTC. Protein product: CASTSPRTGAYGYTF.

The CDR3 here is CARSPPKRGPSTDTQYF. The CDR3, as DNA: TGTGCCAGAAGCCCCCCTAAGCGGGGGCCGAGCACAGATACGCAGTATTTT. The V and J genes are TRBV5-3 and TRBJ2-3; TRBD2 aligns across 8 bases. TRBV5-3 is annotated as an ORF whose role is uncertain. This CDR3 region has 17 residues. V shed 4 bases, J shed 0 bases, and the junction held 10 bases outside the gene matches.

The rearrangement uses TRBV30 and TRBJ2-7; no reliable D call. This CDR3 comprises 13 residues. Trimming left V 0 bases short and J 3 bases short, with 9 bases between. Germline V CDR1 and CDR2: GTSNPN, SVGIG (reference sequence). The DNA for the CDR3 is TGTGCCTGGAGTGTACTCAGATTCTACGAGCAGTACTTC. This translates into CAWSVLRFYEQYF.

The J gene is TRBJ2-7, the V gene TRBV27; TRBD1 might be the D (5 bases). Germline values: CDR1 MNHEY, CDR2 SMNVEV (reference sequence). Trimming removed 2 bases at V and 7 bases at J, with 9 bases between. This CDR3 comprises 12 residues. The CDR3 DNA sequence: TGTGCCAGCAGTTTAGTTGCAGGGGAGCAGTACTTC. Translated: CASSLVAGEQYF.

This sequence joins TRBV18 and TRBJ1-1; no clear D gene. The CDR3 covers 14 residues. From germline, CDR1 is KGHSH and CDR2 LQKENI. V dropped 6 bases and J dropped 6 bases, with 17 bases sitting between them. CDR3 sequence reads: CASSTNEGRAEAFF. DNA for the CDR3: TGTGCCAGCTCGACCAACGAGGGAAGGGCTGAAGCTTTCTTT.

The chain joins TRBV27 to TRBJ1-2; 7 nucleotides line up with TRBD1. V lost 6 bases, J lost 7 bases, and 11 bases stayed unmatched. CDR3 length: 14 residues. The germline V gene has CDR1 MNHEY and CDR2 SMNVEV (reference sequence). The CDR3 sequence: CASRPTGPGGGYTF. The CDR3 DNA sequence: TGTGCCAGCAGGCCGACAGGGCCCGGGGGTGGCTACACCTTC.

The J gene is TRBJ2-2, the V gene TRBV27, with TRBD2 as a possible D gene (8 bases). Trimming removed 6 bases at V and 6 bases at J, with 17 bases between. This CDR3 contains 15 residues. Germline V CDR1 and CDR2: MNHEY, SMNVEV (reference sequence). The CDR3 protein is CASSTFGRGPGELFF. The CDR3 DNA reads as TGTGCCAGCAGCACTTTCGGGAGGGGGCCCGGGGAGCTGTTTTTT.

This clone was detected a few times. V usage is TRBV28 and J usage is TRBJ2-7; perhaps D is TRBD1 or TRBD2 (7 bases each). Germline V gene lookup returns CDR1 MDHEN and CDR2 SYDVKM. The CDR3 covers 12 residues. V dropped 3 bases and J dropped 9 bases, with 12 bases sitting between them. In nucleotides, the CDR3 is TGTGCCAGCAGTTTGCCCAGGGGGGGGCAGTACTTC. It yields the protein CASSLPRGGQYF.

This sequence joins TRBV7-3 and TRBJ2-7; D possibly corresponds to TRBD2 (6 bases). V dropped 5 bases and J dropped 0 bases, with 11 bases sitting between them. CDR1 and CDR2 (germline): SGHTA, FQGTGA. This CDR3 has 14 amino acids. Written as DNA, the CDR3 is TGTGCCAGCAGCCCGGGACTCCTCTCCTACGAGCAGTACTTC. Protein: CASSPGLLSYEQYF.

This clone was recorded once. The chain recombines TRBV5-4 with TRBJ2-1, with TRBD1 as a possible D gene (6 bases). Trimming removed 1 base at V and 5 bases at J, with 13 bases between. Germline CDR1 and CDR2: SGHNT and YYREEE (reference sequence). The length of the CDR3 is 15 residues. The CDR3 is CASSLFSRGDNEQFF. In DNA form, the CDR3 reads TGTGCCAGCAGCTTGTTCAGCAGGGGAGACAATGAGCAGTTCTTC.

The chain links TRBV6-1 to TRBJ2-2; 8 bases are shared with TRBD2. The germline V gene has CDR1 MNHNS and CDR2 SASEGT. The CDR3 runs to 16 residues. The ends lost 4 bases at V and 2 bases at J; junction bases unmatched: 6. CDR3 nucleotide sequence: TGTGCCAGCAGTGCCCGACTAGCGAGAAACACCGGGGAGCTGTTTTTT. Its translation: CASSARLARNTGELFF.

The chain uses TRBV7-9 and TRBJ2-3; D remains ambiguous. Deletions cut 5 bases from V and 2 bases from J, with 8 bases between. The CDR3 totals 13 residues. Germline V CDR1 and CDR2: SEHNR, FQNEAQ (reference sequence). CDR3 DNA: TGTGCCAGCAGCCCCACGGCCACAGATACGCAGTATTTT. It specifies CASSPTATDTQYF. The entire variable domain, with the rest obtained from reference TRBV7-9 and TRBJ2-3, is as follows: DTGVSQNPRHKITKRGQNVTFRCDPISEHNRLYWYRQTLGQGPEFLTYFQNEAQLEKSRLLSDRFSAERPKGSFSTLEIQRTEQGDSAMYLCASSPTATDTQYFGPGTRLTVL.

V usage is TRBV13 and J usage is TRBJ1-1; possible D gene TRBD1, 6 bases. The V and J ends lost 3 bases and 2 bases respectively, with 10 bases between them. Germline-derived CDR1 and CDR2 are PRHDT and FYEKMQ (reference sequence). CDR3 length equals 14 residues. DNA of the CDR3: TGTGCCAGCAGCTTTCGACAGGTCAACACTGAAGCTTTCTTT. It yields the protein CASSFRQVNTEAFF. The whole variable domain, remainder taken from reference TRBV13 and TRBJ1-1, is AAGVIQSPRHLIKEKRETATLKCYPIPRHDTVYWYQQGPGQDPQFLISFYEKMQSDKGSIPDRFSAQQFSDYHSELNMSSLELGDSALYFCASSFRQVNTEAFFGQGTRLTVV.

The chain uses TRBV7-9 and TRBJ2-7; the D is unclear. This CDR3 has 12 residues. Germline-derived CDR1 and CDR2 are SEHNR and FQNEAQ (reference sequence). V lost 5 bases, J lost 6 bases, and 11 bases lay in between. The CDR3: CASSPDWLEQYF. The CDR3 nucleotides are TGTGCCAGCAGCCCCGACTGGCTCGAGCAGTACTTC.

CDR3 residues: CSVVPDRGEQYF. In nucleotides, the CDR3 is TGCAGCGTTGTCCCGGACCGAGGGGAGCAGTACTTC. This chain uses TRBV29-1 with TRBJ2-7; D might be TRBD2 (5 bases). The CDR3 length is 12 residues. Germline assignment: CDR1 SQVTM and CDR2 ANQGSEA. V was cut by 4 bases and J by 7 bases, with 14 bases left in between.

A remark on this clone: A read error may explain this, as a much larger clone is one base away. The genes are TRBV7-2 and TRBJ2-3, with D possibly being TRBD2 (6 bases). Germline V gives CDR1 SGHTA, CDR2 FQGNSA. The CDR3 runs 12 residues. Trimming took off 5 bases at V and 6 bases at J, with 9 bases between the two ends. The CDR3 sequence is CASSPRGDTQYF. CDR3 sequence (DNA): TGTGCCAGCAGCCCCCGGGGGGATACGCAGTATTTT.

The chain couples TRBV10-3 to TRBJ2-7; perhaps D is TRBD1 or TRBD2 (6 bases each). Germline V lookup: CDR1 ENHRY, CDR2 SYGVKD. CDR3 length: 14 amino acids. The V gene lost 4 bases and the J gene lost 4 bases, with 14 bases spanning the gap. In DNA, the CDR3 is TGTGCCATCAGTGGGAGACAGGCGGGGTACGAGCAGTACTTC. As protein: CAISGRQAGYEQYF.